This T cell receptor beta chain was recorded in a study of Graves' ophthalmopathy and Graves' hyperthyroidism. General observations from the study: Cross-validated, the 13-signature model showed 87.88%/81.08% sensitivity/specificity, and 80%/75% in the test set. The model predicted progression of ophthalmopathy with a sensitivity of 60% to 71%, and its specificity was approximately 77%.

RNA served as the template for amplifying TCR beta CDR3 regions. RT-PCR was first run with HTBI primers, then multiplex PCR in a second round. TCRdb recomputed calls from the multiplex PCR reads with MiXCR, one row per CDR3 protein. The sample has 500,000 to 800,000 distinct CDR3 sequences; just over 40% are singletons. Researchers turned away patients with other autoimmune diseases, uncontrolled infections, pregnancy or lactation. The CDR3 runs to 13 residues. Germline loops: CDR1 SQVTM, CDR2 ANQGSEA. V was cut by 8 bases and J by 7 bases, with 18 bases left in between. As for this clonotype: Its antigen is still unknown.

Material for sequencing was peripheral blood. The sequence derives from an adult man with Graves' ophthalmopathy. V is TRBV29-1 and J is TRBJ1-5, with TRBD1 as a possible D gene (6 bases). In nucleotides, the CDR3 is TGCAGCAGTGGATACAGGGATCGGCAGCCCCAGCATTTT. Amino acids: CSSGYRDRQPQHF.